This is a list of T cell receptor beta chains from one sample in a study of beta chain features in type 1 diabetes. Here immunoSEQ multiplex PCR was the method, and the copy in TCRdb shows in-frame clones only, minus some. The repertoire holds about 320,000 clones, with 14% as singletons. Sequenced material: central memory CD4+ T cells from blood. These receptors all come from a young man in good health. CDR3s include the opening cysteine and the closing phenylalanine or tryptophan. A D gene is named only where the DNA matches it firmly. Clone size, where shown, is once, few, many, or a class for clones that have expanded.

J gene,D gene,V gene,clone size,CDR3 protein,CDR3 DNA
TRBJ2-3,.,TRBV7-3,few,CASSQGTPYTDTQYF,TGTGCCAGCAGCCAAGGGACTCCCTACACAGATACGCAGTATTTT
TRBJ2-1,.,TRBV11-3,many,CASSTTRSSYNEQFF,TGTGCCAGCAGCACCACTAGATCATCCTACAATGAGCAGTTCTTC
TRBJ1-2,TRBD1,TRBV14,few,CASSRDSFYGYTF,TGTGCCAGCAGCCGGGACAGCTTCTATGGCTACACCTTC
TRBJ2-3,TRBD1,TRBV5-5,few,CASRTTGNPTDTQYF,TGTGCCAGCAGGACGACAGGGAACCCCACAGATACGCAGTATTTT
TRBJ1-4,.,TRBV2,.,CASSEGGDEKLFF,TGTGCCAGCAGTGAAGGGGGGGACGAAAAACTGTTTTTT
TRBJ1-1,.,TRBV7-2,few,CASSLDIVGGNTEAFF,TGTGCCAGCAGCTTGGATATTGTAGGGGGGAACACTGAAGCTTTCTTT
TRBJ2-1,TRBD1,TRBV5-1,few,CASSGAGTGVNEQFF,TGCGCCAGCAGCGGAGCCGGGACAGGTGTAAATGAGCAGTTCTTC
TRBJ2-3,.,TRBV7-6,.,CASSLVAPGFTDTQYF,TGTGCCAGCAGCTTAGTGGCCCCTGGGTTTACAGATACGCAGTATTTT
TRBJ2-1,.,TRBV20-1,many,CSARDRHEQFF,TGCAGTGCTAGAGATCGGCATGAGCAGTTCTTC
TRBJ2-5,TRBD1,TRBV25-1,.,CASSESALPGQKETQYF,TGTGCCAGCAGTGAATCAGCATTACCGGGACAGAAAGAGACCCAGTACTTC
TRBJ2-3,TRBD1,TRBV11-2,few,CASSPGQGRTDTQYF,TGTGCCAGCAGCCCAGGACAGGGACGCACAGATACGCAGTATTTT
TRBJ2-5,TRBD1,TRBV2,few,CASSKGQGDRETQYF,TGTGCCAGCAGTAAGGGACAGGGTGACCGAGAGACCCAGTACTTC
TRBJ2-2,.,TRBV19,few,CASSITGRDTGELFF,TGTGCCAGTAGTATTACCGGGAGAGACACCGGGGAGCTGTTTTTT
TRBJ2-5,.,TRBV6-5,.,CASSKWETQYF,TGTGCCAGCTCAAAGTGGGAGACCCAGTACTTC
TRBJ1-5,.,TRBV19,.,CASTWGVSNQPQHF,TGTGCCAGTACTTGGGGGGTTAGCAATCAGCCCCAGCATTTT
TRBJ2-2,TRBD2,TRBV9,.,CASSTGTSKSTGELFF,TGTGCCAGCAGCACCGGGACTAGCAAGAGCACCGGGGAGCTGTTTTTT
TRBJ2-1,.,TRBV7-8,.,CASSLRTIGAWNEQFF,TGTGCCAGCAGCTTACGGACCATAGGGGCGTGGAATGAGCAGTTCTTC
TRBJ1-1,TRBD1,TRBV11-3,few,CASSFSTGITEAFF,TGTGCCAGCAGCTTTTCGACAGGGATCACTGAAGCTTTCTTT
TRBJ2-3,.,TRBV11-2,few,CASSGGPTDTQYF,TGTGCCAGCAGCGGCGGGCCCACAGATACGCAGTATTTT
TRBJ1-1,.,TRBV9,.,CASSVGDAQNEAFF,TGTGCCAGCAGCGTGGGGGATGCGCAAAATGAAGCTTTCTTT
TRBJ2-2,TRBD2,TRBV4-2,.,CASSQDQTSDGELFF,TGTGCCAGCAGCCAAGATCAGACTAGCGATGGGGAGCTGTTTTTT
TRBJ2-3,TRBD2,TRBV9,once,CASSVREVGDTQYF,TGTGCCAGCAGCGTACGGGAGGTCGGGGATACGCAGTATTTT
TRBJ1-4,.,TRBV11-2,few,CASSPGAGEKLFF,TGTGCCAGCAGCCCCGGGGCAGGCGAAAAACTGTTTTTT